The 27 T cell receptor beta chains below come from one sample, sequenced in a study of control samples from healthy donors and cancer patients. Clones were sequenced by immunoSEQ multiplex PCR, and TCRdb holds only the in-frame ones, with some missing. This sample has more than 110,000 clones; about nine tenths occur once, and the top ten carry approximately 10%. The specimen sequenced was blood. All receptors come from a man aged 25 to 40 in good health.

This clone was seen a few times. The chain carries TRBV28 and TRBJ2-1, with TRBD2 matching 8 bases. Germline CDR1 is MDHEN and CDR2 is SYDVKM. The CDR3 loop spans 16 amino acids. V lost 5 bases and J lost 2; bases outside the gene matches: 8. The CDR3 DNA sequence: TGTGCCAGCAGTGCCATGAGCGGGAGAACCTACAATGAGCAGTTCTTC. This sequence encodes CASSAMSGRTYNEQFF.

This chain joins TRBV6-4 and TRBJ2-1; 8 nucleotides align to TRBD2. Per the germline V gene, CDR1 is MRHNA and CDR2 is SNTAGT. Trimming cost V 6 bases and J 4 bases; bases outside gene matches: 8. The length of the CDR3 is 15 residues. The CDR3 DNA reads TGTGCCAGCAGCGGGACTAGATGCACATACAATGAGCAGTTCTTC. Amino acid sequence: CASSGTRCTYNEQFF.

The V gene is TRBV19, the J gene TRBJ1-2, with a tentative D call TRBD1 (5 bases). The CDR3 totals 13 residues. CDR1 LNHDA and CDR2 SQIVND come from the germline V gene (reference sequence). Trimming pared 4 bases from V and 4 bases from J, leaving 10 bases between. CDR3 loop: CASSTQDSYGYTF. The CDR3 DNA follows: TGTGCCAGTAGTACCCAAGACAGCTATGGCTACACCTTC. Complete variable domain (other parts from reference TRBV19 and TRBJ1-2): DGGITQSPKYLFRKEGQNVTLSCEQNLNHDAMYWYRQDPGQGLRLIYYSQIVNDFQKGDIAEGYSVSREKKESFPLTVTSAQKNPTAFYLCASSTQDSYGYTFGSGTRLTVV.

The CDR3, as DNA: TGTGCCAGCAGCGTAGGAATTTCGGTACTAGCGGCCAATGAGCAGTTCTTC. It specifies CASSVGISVLAANEQFF. This chain connects TRBV9 to TRBJ2-1; 8 bases agree with TRBD2. The CDR3 loop spans 17 amino acids. Germline V CDR1 and CDR2: SGDLS, YYNGEE. V lost 0 bases and J lost 6; bases outside the gene matches: 11.

DNA of the CDR3: TGTGCCAGCAGCCCACGGGACTACCCGACCGAGCAGTACTTC. This translates into CASSPRDYPTEQYF. This chain joins TRBV3-1 (or the pseudogene TRBV3-2) and TRBJ2-7, with 7 bases lining up with TRBD2. The CDR3 loop spans 14 amino acids. CDR1 is LGHDT and CDR2 is YNNKEL in the germline V gene (reference sequence). The trim removed 4 bases at V and 6 bases at J, leaving 9 bases unmatched.

The genes are TRBV5-1 and TRBJ2-7; D remains unclear. The CDR3 sequence is 14 residues long. V lost 0 bases and J 2 bases, leaving 9 bases between the germline ends. The V gene's germline CDR1 is SGHRS and CDR2 YFSETQ. The CDR3 DNA reads TGCGCCAGCAGCTTGGCCGGTCAGACCTACGAGCAGTACTTC. This encodes CASSLAGQTYEQYF.

This clone has just one count. V and J are TRBV7-2 and TRBJ2-2; tentative D call: TRBD1 (6 bases). CDR1 is SGHTA and CDR2 is FQGNSA in the germline V gene. V was clipped by 3 bases and J by 1 base, with 6 bases between them. This CDR3 has 14 amino acids. The CDR3 nucleotides read TGTGCCAGCAGCTTGACAGGGAACACCGGGGAGCTGTTTTTT. Translation: CASSLTGNTGELFF. The whole variable domain, remainder taken from reference TRBV7-2 and TRBJ2-2, is GAGVSQSPSNKVTEKGKDVELRCDPISGHTALYWYRQSLGQGLEFLIYFQGNSAPDKSGLPSDRFSAERTGGSVSTLTIQRTQQEDSAVYLCASSLTGNTGELFFGEGSRLTVL.

This clone was seen only a few times. The same CDR3 can be traced to other DNA sequences in this sample. This chain uses TRBV27 with TRBJ2-7; D gene uncertain. Trimming stripped 4 bases from V and 0 bases from J, with 1 base between. This CDR3 comprises 11 residues. CDR1 is MNHEY, CDR2 SMNVEV, per germline (reference sequence). The DNA of the CDR3 is TGTGCCAGCAGTTCCTCCTACGAGCAGTACTTC. The encoded protein is CASSSSYEQYF.

The genes are TRBV12-3 or TRBV12-4 and TRBJ2-2; D gene uncertain. CDR3 length: 12 residues. The V and J ends lost 3 bases and 6 bases respectively, with 5 bases between them. CDR3 DNA: TGTGCCAGCAGTTTGGTCGCCGGGGAGCTGTTTTTT. It encodes CASSLVAGELFF.

This chain uses TRBV19 with TRBJ1-3; maybe TRBD1 (5 bases). The CDR3 has 18 residues. The V end lost 3 bases, the J end lost 1 base, and 19 bases lay between the germline ends. Germline CDR1 and CDR2: LNHDA and SQIVND (reference sequence). The CDR3 sequence is CASSILVSEAGSGNTIYF. CDR3 DNA sequence: TGTGCCAGTAGTATTCTCGTTTCGGAAGCAGGGTCTGGAAACACCATATATTTT.

As DNA, the CDR3 is TGTGCCAGCAGCCGAGCGGGAGCGGCAGATACGCAGTATTTT. Protein sequence: CASSRAGAADTQYF. This chain connects TRBV6-2 or TRBV6-3 to TRBJ2-3; 8 bases are shared with TRBD2. Germline V gene lookup returns CDR1 MNHEY and CDR2 SVGEGT. The J segment lost 4 bases and the V segment lost 6 bases, leaving 6 bases of the junction unmatched. CDR3 length equals 14 residues.

Only one count was recorded for this clone. J is TRBJ2-7 and V is TRBV7-6, with 8 bases lining up with TRBD1. This CDR3 is 15 amino acids long. CDR1 and CDR2 from the germline V gene are SGHVS and FNYEAQ. The junction had 2 bases not matched to a gene; V was cut back by 1 base and J by 0 bases. DNA for the CDR3: TGTGCCAGCAGCTTAGGGGACAGGATCTCCTACGAGCAGTACTTC. Residues: CASSLGDRISYEQYF.

V and J are TRBV28 and TRBJ2-3; D gene unclear. Trimming shortened V by 2 bases and J by 1 base, and 4 bases separated the two germline ends. The CDR3 is made up of 13 amino acids. Germline lookup yields CDR1 MDHEN and CDR2 SYDVKM. The CDR3 coding sequence is TGTGCCAGCAGTTTAAGTGGCACAGATACGCAGTATTTT. It is translated as CASSLSGTDTQYF.

The V call is TRBV29-1, the J call TRBJ1-1; D gene uncertain. V lost 6 bases, J lost 3 bases, and 11 bases lay in between. The germline CDR1 and CDR2 sequences are SQVTM and ANQGSEA. The CDR3 is 12 residues long. The CDR3: CSVTWGDTEAFF. Written as DNA, the CDR3 is TGCAGCGTGACGTGGGGAGACACTGAAGCTTTCTTT.

This chain joins TRBV11-2 and TRBJ1-1; no clear D. Germline CDR1 reads SGHAT; CDR2 reads FQNNGV. This CDR3 has 13 residues. V gave up 0 bases and J gave up 4 bases, with 6 bases separating them. In nucleotides, the CDR3 is TGTGCCAGCAGCTTAGAACCAGGCACTGAAGCTTTCTTT. The encoded protein is CASSLEPGTEAFF.

The J gene is TRBJ2-1, the V gene TRBV6-6; 8 nucleotides match TRBD1. CDR1 and CDR2 from the germline V gene are MNHNY and SVGAGI (reference sequence). The junction had 2 bases not matched to a gene; V was cut back by 4 bases and J by 6 bases. This CDR3 has 13 residues. In DNA, the CDR3 is TGTGCCAGCAGTTCTACAGGGGGCAATGAGCAGTTCTTC. Translated, it gives CASSSTGGNEQFF.

This chain connects TRBV19 to TRBJ2-7, with TRBD2 as a possible D gene (5 bases). The CDR3 totals 13 residues. Germline assignment: CDR1 LNHDA and CDR2 SQIVND (reference sequence). V dropped 5 bases and J dropped 3 bases, with 11 bases sitting between them. The CDR3 DNA follows: TGTGCCAGTAGTCCTGGACTTAACTACGAGCAGTACTTC. This encodes CASSPGLNYEQYF. Looking up the rest from reference TRBV19 and TRBJ2-7 gives the full variable domain: DGGITQSPKYLFRKEGQNVTLSCEQNLNHDAMYWYRQDPGQGLRLIYYSQIVNDFQKGDIAEGYSVSREKKESFPLTVTSAQKNPTAFYLCASSPGLNYEQYFGPGTRLTVT.

This clone was detected once. The chain carries TRBV18 and TRBJ1-2; tentative D call: TRBD1 (6 bases). This CDR3 comprises 16 residues. Germline V gene data show CDR1 as KGHSH and CDR2 as LQKENI. V shed 3 bases and J shed 7 bases, with 21 bases lying between them. The CDR3 is CASSPNRATGDVGYTF. The CDR3 nucleotides are TGTGCCAGCTCACCGAACAGGGCAACAGGTGACGTTGGCTACACCTTC.

The chain couples TRBV6-5 to TRBJ2-4; D may be TRBD2 (6 bases). The length of the CDR3 is 14 residues. V was trimmed by 5 bases and J by 0 bases, leaving 8 bases between them. Per germline, CDR1 MNHEY and CDR2 SVGAGI. In nucleotides, the CDR3 is TGTGCCAGCAGTAAGGGACTAGCCAAAAACATTCAGTACTTC. Amino acid sequence: CASSKGLAKNIQYF.

The rearrangement joins TRBV29-1 to TRBJ2-2; 7 bases fit TRBD1. Germline assignment: CDR1 SQVTM and CDR2 ANQGSEA. With 3 bases clipped from V and 5 bases from J, the junction kept 9 bases outside the gene matches. The CDR3 is made up of 15 amino acids. The CDR3 spells CSVDVKGAGTGELFF. The CDR3 bases are TGCAGCGTTGACGTAAAGGGGGCAGGGACCGGGGAGCTGTTTTTT.

J is TRBJ1-2 and V is TRBV27; D gene ambiguous. Trimming took off 2 bases at V and 0 bases at J, with 7 bases between the two ends. This CDR3 spans 14 amino acids. Germline-derived CDR1 and CDR2 are MNHEY and SMNVEV (reference sequence). CDR3 loop: CASSLIGPNYGYTF. The CDR3 DNA reads TGTGCCAGCAGTTTAATTGGCCCTAACTATGGCTACACCTTC.

The rearrangement uses TRBV27 and TRBJ2-6; the D is unclear. Trimming cost V 5 bases and J 1 base, with 12 bases left between them. The CDR3 is 16 amino acids. Germline loops: CDR1 MNHEY, CDR2 SMNVEV (reference sequence). The CDR3 DNA sequence: TGTGCCAGCAGTAAACAGTGGGGATCTGGGGCCAACGTCCTGACTTTC. Translated, it gives CASSKQWGSGANVLTF.

J is TRBJ1-1 and V is TRBV9, with D hard to call. Trimming pared 0 bases from V and 5 bases from J, leaving 8 bases between. Germline CDR1 reads SGDLS; CDR2 reads YYNGEE. There are 13 residues in the CDR3. The CDR3 DNA reads TGTGCCAGCAGCGTAGAAGTTAGTACTGAAGCTTTCTTT. As protein: CASSVEVSTEAFF.

The chain employs TRBV9 and TRBJ1-2, with TRBD1 matching over 8 bases. Trimming cost V 6 bases and J 0 bases; bases outside gene matches: 13. The CDR3 consists of 17 residues. Per germline, CDR1 SGDLS and CDR2 YYNGEE. The CDR3 is CASTPLTGAIANYGYTF. The DNA of the CDR3 is TGTGCCAGCACTCCCCTGACAGGGGCGATCGCTAACTATGGCTACACCTTC.

The CDR3 spells CASSPPFGGPYNEQFF. CDR3 coding DNA: TGTGCCAGCTCACCGCCTTTCGGGGGGCCCTACAATGAGCAGTTCTTC. This chain connects TRBV18 to TRBJ2-1; tentatively, D is TRBD2 (7 bases). The CDR3 is made up of 16 amino acids. Trimming removed 3 bases from V and 2 bases from J, with 14 bases in between. Germline values: CDR1 KGHSH, CDR2 LQKENI.

This clone appeared once. The rearrangement uses TRBV2 and TRBJ1-5, with 7 bases that match TRBD1. Germline CDR1 is SNHLY and CDR2 is FYNNEI. Trimming cost V 3 bases and J 7 bases; bases outside gene matches: 9. The CDR3 covers 15 residues. The CDR3 DNA reads TGTGCCAGCAGTGACGGGACAGCTTTGGGGCAGCCCCAGCATTTT. The encoded protein is CASSDGTALGQPQHF. The entire variable domain, with the rest obtained from reference TRBV2 and TRBJ1-5, is as follows: EPEVTQTPSHQVTQMGQEVILRCVPISNHLYFYWYRQILGQKVEFLVSFYNNEISEKSEIFDDQFSVERPDGSNFTLKIRSTKLEDSAMYFCASSDGTALGQPQHFGDGTRLSIL.

This sequence joins TRBV30 and TRBJ2-7, with a tentative D call TRBD2 (6 bases). The CDR3 runs 16 residues. Trimming left V 2 bases short and J 3 bases short, with 20 bases between. Germline V gene sequence: CDR1 GTSNPN, CDR2 SVGIG (reference sequence). The chain's CDR3 is CAWSSGLAGKYYEQYF. The CDR3 bases are TGTGCCTGGAGTTCCGGTCTGGCGGGAAAATACTACGAGCAGTACTTC.